The 13 T cell receptor beta chains presented below share a single source sample, sequenced in a study of T-cell memory formation after mild COVID-19. Via MiXCR, TCRdb re-called the 5' RACE reads, giving one row per CDR3 protein. The repertoire includes fewer than 200,000 distinct CDR3 sequences, approximately 13% of them detected once, and 2.5% to 3.5% sits in the top ten. Sequencing input: PBMCs or a T cell subset sorted from them (not recorded which). These receptors originate from a man aged 18 to 29 who had mild COVID-19 (a few samples of this study predate the infection). Cell type and time point are not known.

This clonotype has only a few counts. The chain employs TRBV7-9 and TRBJ2-5; tentative D call: TRBD1 (6 bases). CDR1 SEHNR and CDR2 FQNEAQ come from the germline V gene (reference sequence). Trimming left V 5 bases short and J 5 bases short, with 9 bases between. This CDR3 is 12 amino acids long. The CDR3: CASSQGWETQYF. CDR3 DNA sequence: TGTGCCAGCAGCCAGGGGTGGGAGACCCAGTACTTC.

V is TRBV5-1 and J is TRBJ2-5, with 8 bases aligning to TRBD1. Trimming cost V 4 bases and J 8 bases; bases outside gene matches: 10. The CDR3 length is 14 residues. Germline loops: CDR1 SGHRS, CDR2 YFSETQ. The CDR3 nucleotides are TGCGCCAGCAGCCCTAGGCCGGGACAGGAAACCCAGTACTTC. Translating it yields CASSPRPGQETQYF.

This clonotype was recorded a few times. This chain uses TRBV18 with TRBJ1-1; 9 bases are shared with TRBD1. Per germline, CDR1 KGHSH and CDR2 LQKENI. CDR3 length: 15 amino acids. V lost 6 bases to trimming and J lost 3 bases; unmatched junction nucleotides: 8. CDR3 sequence (DNA): TGTGCCAGCTCGCCGGGACAGGGTGTAGACACTGAAGCTTTCTTT. Amino acid sequence: CASSPGQGVDTEAFF.

The sample holds a few counts of this clonotype. The chain has TRBV7-9 and TRBJ1-2, with D possibly TRBD1 on 5 matching bases. Trimming cost V 5 bases and J 6 bases, with 13 bases left between them. CDR3 length: 13 residues. CDR1 is SEHNR and CDR2 is FQNEAQ in the germline V gene (reference sequence). The CDR3 region has the DNA TGTGCCAGCAGCCCCCGTGGGGCCGATGGCTACACCTTC. Its translation: CASSPRGADGYTF.

This chain links TRBV3-1 with TRBJ1-1, with no clear D. Germline-derived CDR1 and CDR2 are LGHDT and YNNKEL (reference sequence). The CDR3 is made up of 13 amino acids. V was shortened by 0 bases and J by 6 bases, with 8 bases between the two germline ends. The CDR3 here is CASSQERAAEAFF. CDR3 DNA: TGTGCCAGCAGCCAAGAAAGAGCGGCTGAAGCTTTCTTT.

The J gene is TRBJ2-6, the V gene TRBV28; D is ambiguous. The V and J ends lost 3 bases and 2 bases respectively, with 11 bases between them. The V gene's germline CDR1 is MDHEN and CDR2 SYDVKM. The CDR3 length is 16 residues. CDR3 amino acids: CASSLSTRTGANVLTF. Here the CDR3 DNA reads TGTGCCAGCAGTTTGTCGACGAGAACTGGGGCCAACGTCCTGACTTTC.

The rearrangement joins TRBV4-3 to TRBJ2-5; D uncertain. CDR3 length: 15 amino acids. Between the trimmed V and J ends, which lost 0 bases and 1 base, there was a span of 9 bases. Germline CDR1 is LGHNA and CDR2 is YSLEER. The CDR3 spells CASSQDWQRQETQYF. In nucleotides, the CDR3 is TGCGCCAGCAGCCAAGACTGGCAGCGCCAAGAGACCCAGTACTTC.

The V and J genes are TRBV6-2 or TRBV6-3 and TRBJ1-5; tentatively, D is TRBD1 (6 bases). With 8 bases removed from V and 7 bases from J, the gap between germline ends came to 21 bases. The CDR3 has 15 residues. The germline gives CDR1 MNHEY, CDR2 SVGEGT. CDR3 region: CASDSHRAKKQPQHF. The DNA for the CDR3 is TGTGCCAGCGATTCCCACAGGGCGAAAAAACAGCCCCAGCATTTT.

This clonotype showed up just a few times. V and J are TRBV5-1 and TRBJ2-7; D uncertain. This CDR3 is built from 15 residues. Deletions cut 0 bases from V and 3 bases from J, with 13 bases between. Germline V CDR1 and CDR2: SGHRS, YFSETQ. The CDR3 loop is CASSLVAGAIYEQYV. The CDR3 bases are TGCGCCAGCAGCTTGGTCGCCGGAGCTATCTACGAGCAGTACGTC.

The chain links TRBV7-3 to TRBJ2-5, with 11 bases identical to TRBD1. Looked up from germline, CDR1 is SGHTA and CDR2 is FQGTGA. The CDR3 runs 15 residues. V trimming: 5 bases; J trimming: 2 bases; junction bases outside the gene matches: 4. CDR3 protein: CASSTGTGGQETQYF. The CDR3 DNA follows: TGTGCCAGCAGCACTGGGACAGGGGGACAAGAGACCCAGTACTTC.

This clonotype appeared many times. The CDR3 DNA is TGCGCCAGCAGCCAAGTAGGGCTAGCGGGGGGCTTCTCCTACAATGAGCAGTTCTTC. Translated, it gives CASSQVGLAGGFSYNEQFF. This chain links TRBV4-1 with TRBJ2-1; 11 nucleotides agree with TRBD2. The junction had 8 bases not matched to a gene; V was cut back by 1 base and J by 0 bases. Germline V lookup: CDR1 MGHRA, CDR2 YSYEKL. This CDR3 is 19 amino acids long.

CDR3 loop: CASSLADRAGANVLTF. CDR3 nucleotides: TGTGCCAGCAGTTTAGCCGACAGGGCTGGGGCCAACGTCCTGACTTTC. The rearrangement joins TRBV27 to TRBJ2-6; 7 bases align to TRBD1. CDR1 is MNHEY, CDR2 SMNVEV, per germline (reference sequence). Trimming removed 2 bases from V and 2 bases from J; junction bases left unmatched: 3. This CDR3 has 16 residues.

The V gene is TRBV20-1, the J gene TRBJ1-3; D is unresolved. The V end was cut by 6 bases, the J end by 1 base, with 13 bases between. This CDR3 has 14 residues. Germline-derived CDR1 and CDR2 are DFQATT and SNEGSKA (reference sequence). In DNA, the CDR3 is TGCAGTGCCGAGAGTTCAGGATCTGGAAACACCATATATTTT. This translates into CSAESSGSGNTIYF.